This T cell receptor (beta chain) stems from a study of shared clonotypes between healthy human individuals. This clone showed up just once. Produced via immunoSEQ multiplex PCR; TCRdb's table is partial and in-frame only. This sample has about 2 million clones; approximately 95% occur once, and the top ten carry 0.1% to 0.15%. V lost 6 bases to trimming and J lost 3 bases, with 14 bases between them. The V gene's germline CDR1 is MNHEY and CDR2 SVGAGI. This CDR3 is built from 15 residues. The rearrangement joins TRBV6-5 to TRBJ1-4, with D unresolved. Sequencing was performed on naive CD4+ T cells sorted from blood. Subset indicated: CD45RA+ positively selected. The TCR originated in a young man in good health. The CDR3 loop is CASSRGQAPNEKLFF. As DNA, the CDR3 is TGTGCCAGCAGCCGCGGGCAGGCTCCTAATGAAAAACTGTTTTTT.